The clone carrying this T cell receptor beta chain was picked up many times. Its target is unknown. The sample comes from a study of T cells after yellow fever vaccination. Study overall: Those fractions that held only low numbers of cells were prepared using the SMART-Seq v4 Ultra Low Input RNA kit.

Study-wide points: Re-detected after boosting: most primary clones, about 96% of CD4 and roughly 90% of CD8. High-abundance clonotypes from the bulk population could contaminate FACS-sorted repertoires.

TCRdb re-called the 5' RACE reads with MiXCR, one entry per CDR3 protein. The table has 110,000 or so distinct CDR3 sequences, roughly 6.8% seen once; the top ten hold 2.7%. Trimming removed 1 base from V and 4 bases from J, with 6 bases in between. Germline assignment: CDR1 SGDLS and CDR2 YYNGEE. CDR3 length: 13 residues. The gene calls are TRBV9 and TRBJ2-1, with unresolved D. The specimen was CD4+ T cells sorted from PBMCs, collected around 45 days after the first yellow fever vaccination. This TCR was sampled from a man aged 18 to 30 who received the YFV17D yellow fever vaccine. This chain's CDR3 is CASSVSGYNEQFF. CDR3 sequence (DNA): TGTGCCAGCAGCGTAAGTGGGTACAATGAGCAGTTCTTC.